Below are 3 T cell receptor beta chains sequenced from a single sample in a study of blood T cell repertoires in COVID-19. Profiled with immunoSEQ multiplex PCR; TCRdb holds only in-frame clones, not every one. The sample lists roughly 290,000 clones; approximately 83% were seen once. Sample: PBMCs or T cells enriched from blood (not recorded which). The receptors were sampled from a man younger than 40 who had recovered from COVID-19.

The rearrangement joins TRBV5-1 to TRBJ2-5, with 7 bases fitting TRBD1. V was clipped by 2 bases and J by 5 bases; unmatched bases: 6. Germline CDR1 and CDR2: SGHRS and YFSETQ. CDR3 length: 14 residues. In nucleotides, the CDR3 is TGCGCCAGCAGCTTCGGGACAGTTGGCGAGACCCAGTACTTC. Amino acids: CASSFGTVGETQYF.

CDR3 protein: CASRPLAGGIYEQYF. Here the CDR3 DNA reads TGTGCCAGCAGGCCCCTAGCGGGGGGGATCTACGAGCAGTACTTC. The J gene is TRBJ2-7, the V gene TRBV6-5; the match to TRBD2 covers 12 bases. In germline, CDR1 is MNHEY, CDR2 SVGAGI. The V gene end was trimmed by 6 bases and the J gene end by 3 bases; junction bases not matched to a gene: 6. The CDR3 sequence is 15 residues long.

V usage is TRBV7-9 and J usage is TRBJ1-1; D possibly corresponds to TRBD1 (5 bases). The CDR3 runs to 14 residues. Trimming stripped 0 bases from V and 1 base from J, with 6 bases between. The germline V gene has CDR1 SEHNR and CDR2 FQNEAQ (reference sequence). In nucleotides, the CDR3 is TGTGCCAGCAGCTTAGCAGGGGCGAACACTGAAGCTTTCTTT. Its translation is CASSLAGANTEAFF.